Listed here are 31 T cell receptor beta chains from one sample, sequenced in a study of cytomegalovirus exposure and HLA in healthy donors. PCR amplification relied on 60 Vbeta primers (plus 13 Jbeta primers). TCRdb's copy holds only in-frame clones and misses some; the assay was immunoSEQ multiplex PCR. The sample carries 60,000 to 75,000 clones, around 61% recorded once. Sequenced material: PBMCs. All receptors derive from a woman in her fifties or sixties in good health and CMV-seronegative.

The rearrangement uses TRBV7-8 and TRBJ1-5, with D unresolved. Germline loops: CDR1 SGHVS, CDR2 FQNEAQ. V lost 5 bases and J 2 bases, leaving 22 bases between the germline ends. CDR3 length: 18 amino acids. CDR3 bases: TGTGCCAGCAGCCTAGGTGCGGGCTGGAACGCGGGCAATCAGCCCCAGCATTTT. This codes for CASSLGAGWNAGNQPQHF.

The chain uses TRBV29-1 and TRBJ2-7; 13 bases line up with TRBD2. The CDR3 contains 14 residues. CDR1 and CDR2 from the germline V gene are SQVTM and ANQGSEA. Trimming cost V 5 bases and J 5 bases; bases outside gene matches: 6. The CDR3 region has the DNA TGCAGCGTTTGGGGACTAGCGGGAATTGACGAGCAGTACTTC. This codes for CSVWGLAGIDEQYF.

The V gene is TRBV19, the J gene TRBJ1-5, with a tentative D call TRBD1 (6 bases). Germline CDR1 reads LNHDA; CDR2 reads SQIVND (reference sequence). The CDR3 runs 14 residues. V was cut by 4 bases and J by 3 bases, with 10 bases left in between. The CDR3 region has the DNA TGTGCCAGTAGTAACAGGGACCACAATCAGCCCCAGCATTTT. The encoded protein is CASSNRDHNQPQHF.

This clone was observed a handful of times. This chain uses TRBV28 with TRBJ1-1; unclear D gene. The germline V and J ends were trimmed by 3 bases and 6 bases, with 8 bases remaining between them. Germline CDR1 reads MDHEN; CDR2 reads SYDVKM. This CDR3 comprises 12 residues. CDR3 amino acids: CASSLGVSEAFF. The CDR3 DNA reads TGTGCCAGCAGTTTGGGCGTGTCTGAAGCTTTCTTT.

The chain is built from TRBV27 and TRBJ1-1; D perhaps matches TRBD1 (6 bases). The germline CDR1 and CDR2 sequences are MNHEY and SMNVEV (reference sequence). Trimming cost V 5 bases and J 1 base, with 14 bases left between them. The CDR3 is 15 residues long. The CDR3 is CASSPGRGANTEAFF. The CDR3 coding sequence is TGTGCCAGCAGTCCAGGGCGGGGGGCGAACACTGAAGCTTTCTTT.

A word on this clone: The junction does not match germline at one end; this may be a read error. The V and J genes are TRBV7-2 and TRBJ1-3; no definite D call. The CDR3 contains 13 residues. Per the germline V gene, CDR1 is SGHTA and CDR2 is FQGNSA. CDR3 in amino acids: CASSLGSGLVLNF. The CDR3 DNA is TGTGCCAGCAGCTTAGGCAGTGGGCTGGTCTTGAATTTT.

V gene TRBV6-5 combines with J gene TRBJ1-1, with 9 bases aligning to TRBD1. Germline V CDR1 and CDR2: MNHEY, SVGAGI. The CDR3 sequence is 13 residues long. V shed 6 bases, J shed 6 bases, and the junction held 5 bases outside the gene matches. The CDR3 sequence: CASRRDRDSEAFF. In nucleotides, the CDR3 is TGTGCCAGCAGACGGGACAGGGACTCTGAAGCTTTCTTT.

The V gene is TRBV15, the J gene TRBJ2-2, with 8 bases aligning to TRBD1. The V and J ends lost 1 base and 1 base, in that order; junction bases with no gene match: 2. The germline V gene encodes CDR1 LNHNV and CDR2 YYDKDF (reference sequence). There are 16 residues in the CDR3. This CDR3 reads CATSRGGTGNTGELFF. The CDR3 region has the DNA TGTGCCACCAGCAGAGGCGGGACAGGGAACACCGGGGAGCTGTTTTTT. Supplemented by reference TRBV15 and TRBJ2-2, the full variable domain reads DAMVIQNPRYQVTQFGKPVTLSCSQTLNHNVMYWYQQKSSQAPKLLFHYYDKDFNNEADTPDNFQSRRPNTSFCFLDIRSPGLGDTAMYLCATSRGGTGNTGELFFGEGSRLTVL.

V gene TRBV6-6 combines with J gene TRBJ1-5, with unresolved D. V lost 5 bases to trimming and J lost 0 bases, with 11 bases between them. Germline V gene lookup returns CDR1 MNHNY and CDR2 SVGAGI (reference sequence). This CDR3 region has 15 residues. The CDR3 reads CASSPAGPSNQPQHF. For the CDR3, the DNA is TGTGCCAGCAGTCCGGCGGGCCCTAGCAATCAGCCCCAGCATTTT.

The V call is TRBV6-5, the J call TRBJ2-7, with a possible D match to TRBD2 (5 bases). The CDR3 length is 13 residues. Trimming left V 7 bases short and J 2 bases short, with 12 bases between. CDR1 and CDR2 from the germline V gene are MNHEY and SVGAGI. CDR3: CASINSGTYEQYF. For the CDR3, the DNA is TGTGCCAGCATCAACTCGGGGACCTACGAGCAGTACTTC.

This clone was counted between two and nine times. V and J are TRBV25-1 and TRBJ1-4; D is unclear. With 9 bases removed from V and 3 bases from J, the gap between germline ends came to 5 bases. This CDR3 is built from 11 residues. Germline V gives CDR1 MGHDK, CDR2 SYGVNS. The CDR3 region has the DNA TGTGCCAGTAGAGCTAATGAAAAACTGTTTTTT. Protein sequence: CASRANEKLFF.

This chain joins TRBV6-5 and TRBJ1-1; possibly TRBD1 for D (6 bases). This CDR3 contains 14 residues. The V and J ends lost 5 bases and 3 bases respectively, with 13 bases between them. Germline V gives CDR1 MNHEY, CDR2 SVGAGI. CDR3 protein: CASSGQGRDTEAFF. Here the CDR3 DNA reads TGTGCCAGCAGTGGTCAGGGGCGGGACACTGAAGCTTTCTTT.

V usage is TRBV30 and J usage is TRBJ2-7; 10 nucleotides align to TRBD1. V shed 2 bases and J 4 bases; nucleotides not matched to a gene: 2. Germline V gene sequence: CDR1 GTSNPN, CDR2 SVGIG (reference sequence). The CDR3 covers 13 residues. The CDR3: CAWSSGQGYEQYF. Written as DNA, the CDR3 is TGTGCCTGGAGTTCGGGACAGGGGTACGAGCAGTACTTC.

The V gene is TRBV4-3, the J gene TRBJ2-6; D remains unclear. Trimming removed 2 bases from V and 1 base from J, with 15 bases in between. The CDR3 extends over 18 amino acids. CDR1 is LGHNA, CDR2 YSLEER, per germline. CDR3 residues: CASSQKTAVFSGANVLTF. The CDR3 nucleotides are TGCGCCAGCAGCCAAAAAACGGCGGTTTTTTCTGGGGCCAACGTCCTGACTTTC.

CDR3 protein: CASSWTSGSYEQYF. CDR3 nucleotides: TGTGCCAGCAGCTGGACTAGCGGCTCCTACGAGCAGTACTTC. This chain joins TRBV5-4 and TRBJ2-7; 10 bases fit TRBD2. The trim removed 3 bases at V and 0 bases at J, leaving 0 bases unmatched. The length of the CDR3 is 14 residues. Germline CDR1 SGHNT, CDR2 YYREEE (reference sequence).

The CDR3 loop reads CASSQGAGSETQYF. The CDR3 DNA reads as TGCGCCAGCAGCCAAGGGGCAGGGTCTGAGACCCAGTACTTC. The chain uses TRBV4-3 and TRBJ2-5; D possibly corresponds to TRBD1 (5 bases). Germline CDR1 is LGHNA and CDR2 is YSLEER. The CDR3 runs to 14 residues. The V end was cut by 1 base, the J end by 5 bases, with 11 bases between.

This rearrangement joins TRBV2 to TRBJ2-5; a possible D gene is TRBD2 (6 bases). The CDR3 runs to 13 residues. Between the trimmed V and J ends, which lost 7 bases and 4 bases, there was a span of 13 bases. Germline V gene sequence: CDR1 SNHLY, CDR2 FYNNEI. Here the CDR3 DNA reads TGTGCCAGCACCCTGGAGGGTAGAGAGACCCAGTACTTC. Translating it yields CASTLEGRETQYF.

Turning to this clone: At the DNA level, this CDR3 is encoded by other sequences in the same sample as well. The CDR3 DNA follows: TGCGCCAGCAGCTTACAGGGGCGGGAGACCCAGTACTTC. Translating it yields CASSLQGRETQYF. The V and J genes are TRBV5-1 and TRBJ2-5, with 7 bases matching TRBD1. The CDR3 has 13 residues. The V segment lost 2 bases and the J segment 5 bases; nucleotides outside the gene matches: 3. Germline CDR1 SGHRS, CDR2 YFSETQ.

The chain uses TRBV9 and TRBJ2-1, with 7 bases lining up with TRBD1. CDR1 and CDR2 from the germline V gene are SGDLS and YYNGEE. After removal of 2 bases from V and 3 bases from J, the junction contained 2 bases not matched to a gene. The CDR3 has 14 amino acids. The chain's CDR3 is CASSVGDSYNEQFF. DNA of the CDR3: TGTGCCAGCAGCGTTGGGGACAGCTACAATGAGCAGTTCTTC.

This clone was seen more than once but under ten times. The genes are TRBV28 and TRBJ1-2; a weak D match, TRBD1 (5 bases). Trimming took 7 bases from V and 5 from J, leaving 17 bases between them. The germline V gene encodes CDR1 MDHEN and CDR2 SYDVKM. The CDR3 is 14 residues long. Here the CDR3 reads CASIPPGTAYGYTF. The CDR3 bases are TGTGCCAGCATTCCACCCGGGACTGCTTATGGCTACACCTTC.

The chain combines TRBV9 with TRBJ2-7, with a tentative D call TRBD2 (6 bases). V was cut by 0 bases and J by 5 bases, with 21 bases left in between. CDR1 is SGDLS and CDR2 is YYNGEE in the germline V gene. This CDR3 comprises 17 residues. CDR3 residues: CASSVAPSWEDGDEQYF. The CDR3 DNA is TGTGCCAGCAGCGTAGCCCCTTCCTGGGAGGATGGGGACGAGCAGTACTTC.

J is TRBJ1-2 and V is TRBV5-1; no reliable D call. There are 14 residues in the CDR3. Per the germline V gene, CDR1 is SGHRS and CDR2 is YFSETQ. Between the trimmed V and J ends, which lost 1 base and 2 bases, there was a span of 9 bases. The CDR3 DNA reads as TGCGCCAGCAGCTTGCGGACTGAGAACTATGGCTACACCTTC. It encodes CASSLRTENYGYTF.

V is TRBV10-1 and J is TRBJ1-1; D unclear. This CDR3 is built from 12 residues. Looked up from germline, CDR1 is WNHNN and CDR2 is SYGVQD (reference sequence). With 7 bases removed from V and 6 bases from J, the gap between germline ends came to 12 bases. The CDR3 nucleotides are TGCGCCAGCACGGTCGCCGCCGCTGAAGCTTTCTTT. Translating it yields CASTVAAAEAFF.

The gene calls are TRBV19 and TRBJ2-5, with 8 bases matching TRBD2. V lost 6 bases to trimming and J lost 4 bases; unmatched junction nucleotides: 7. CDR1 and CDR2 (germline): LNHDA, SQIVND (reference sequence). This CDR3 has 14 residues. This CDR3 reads CASRPGGSRETQYF. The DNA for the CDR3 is TGTGCCAGTAGGCCGGGAGGGTCCCGAGAGACCCAGTACTTC. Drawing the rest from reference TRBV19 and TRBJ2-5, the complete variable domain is DGGITQSPKYLFRKEGQNVTLSCEQNLNHDAMYWYRQDPGQGLRLIYYSQIVNDFQKGDIAEGYSVSREKKESFPLTVTSAQKNPTAFYLCASRPGGSRETQYFGPGTRLLVL.

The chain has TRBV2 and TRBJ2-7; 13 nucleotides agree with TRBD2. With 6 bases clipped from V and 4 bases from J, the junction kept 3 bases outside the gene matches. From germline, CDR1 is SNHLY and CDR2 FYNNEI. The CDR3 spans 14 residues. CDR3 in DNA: TGTGCCAGCAGAGTGGGACTAGCGGGATACGAGCAGTACTTC. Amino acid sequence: CASRVGLAGYEQYF.

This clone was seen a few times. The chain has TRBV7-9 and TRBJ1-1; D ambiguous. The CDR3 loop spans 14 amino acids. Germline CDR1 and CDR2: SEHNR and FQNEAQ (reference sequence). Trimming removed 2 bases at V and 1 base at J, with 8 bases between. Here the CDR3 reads CASSLRGRNTEAFF. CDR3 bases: TGTGCCAGCAGCTTACGAGGTAGGAACACTGAAGCTTTCTTT. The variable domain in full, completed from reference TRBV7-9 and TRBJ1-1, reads DTGVSQNPRHKITKRGQNVTFRCDPISEHNRLYWYRQTLGQGPEFLTYFQNEAQLEKSRLLSDRFSAERPKGSFSTLEIQRTEQGDSAMYLCASSLRGRNTEAFFGQGTRLTVV.

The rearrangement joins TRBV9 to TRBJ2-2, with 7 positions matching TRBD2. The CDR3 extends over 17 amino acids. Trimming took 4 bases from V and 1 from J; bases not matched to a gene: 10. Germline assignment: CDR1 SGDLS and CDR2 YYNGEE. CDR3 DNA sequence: TGTGCCAGCAGCAGACGATCCGGGACTAAGAACACCGGGGAGCTGTTTTTT. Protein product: CASSRRSGTKNTGELFF.

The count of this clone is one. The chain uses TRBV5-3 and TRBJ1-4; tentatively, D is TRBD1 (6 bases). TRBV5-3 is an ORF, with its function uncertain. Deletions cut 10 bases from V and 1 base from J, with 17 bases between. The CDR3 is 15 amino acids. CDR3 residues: CAPGRGAETNEKLFF. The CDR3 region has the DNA TGTGCCCCCGGGCGGGGGGCTGAAACTAATGAAAAACTGTTTTTT.

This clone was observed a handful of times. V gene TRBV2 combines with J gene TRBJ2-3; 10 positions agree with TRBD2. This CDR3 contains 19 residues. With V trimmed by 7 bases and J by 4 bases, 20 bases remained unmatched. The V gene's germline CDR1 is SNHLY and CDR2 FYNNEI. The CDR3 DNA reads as TGTGCCAGCAAGGTCTGGCTAGCGGGAGTAAAAGCCGTAGCAGATACGCAGTATTTT. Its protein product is CASKVWLAGVKAVADTQYF. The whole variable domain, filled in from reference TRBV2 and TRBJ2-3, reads EPEVTQTPSHQVTQMGQEVILRCVPISNHLYFYWYRQILGQKVEFLVSFYNNEISEKSEIFDDQFSVERPDGSNFTLKIRSTKLEDSAMYFCASKVWLAGVKAVADTQYFGPGTRLTVL.

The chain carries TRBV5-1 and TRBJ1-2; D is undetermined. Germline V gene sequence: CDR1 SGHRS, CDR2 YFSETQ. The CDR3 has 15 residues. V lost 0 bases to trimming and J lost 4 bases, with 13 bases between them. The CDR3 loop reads CASSLAGGSPYGYTF. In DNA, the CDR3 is TGCGCCAGCAGCTTGGCCGGCGGCAGTCCCTATGGCTACACCTTC. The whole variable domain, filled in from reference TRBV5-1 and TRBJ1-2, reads KAGVTQTPRYLIKTRGQQVTLSCSPISGHRSVSWYQQTPGQGLQFLFEYFSETQRNKGNFPGRFSGRQFSNSRSEMNVSTLELGDSALYLCASSLAGGSPYGYTFGSGTRLTVV.

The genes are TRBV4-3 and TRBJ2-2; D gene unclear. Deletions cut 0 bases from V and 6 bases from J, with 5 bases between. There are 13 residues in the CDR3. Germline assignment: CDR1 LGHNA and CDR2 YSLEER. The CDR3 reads CASSQDRSGELFF. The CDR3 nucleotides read TGCGCCAGCAGCCAAGATAGATCCGGGGAGCTGTTTTTT.